Listed here is a single T cell receptor beta chain. This clonotype has only a few counts. The target of this receptor is not known. It has no much larger one-base neighbor in the sample; base qualities were not kept. This sample stems from a study of T cell repertoires in cytomegalovirus infection (dated by TCRdb to the late 2010s). Study-wide context: Peptide stimulations targeted recently identified HLA-C-restricted CMV epitopes, whose presentation resists viral immunomodulation, together with well-studied HLA-B-restricted epitopes. Donor HLA type was relevant to the analysis, as public TCR beta signatures indicated carriage of CMV infection together with the matching HLA type.

The meaning of the sample's treatment or condition label: in vitro stimulation with specific CMV peptide epitopes to enrich CMV-specific T cells. The CDR3 spans 14 residues, from the cysteine through the phenylalanine. Just CDR3 DNA is preserved here, 42 bases in frame from base 1. Reading the germline V gene (reference sequence) gives CDR1 MNHNY and CDR2 SVGAGI. A distance of 8 bases separates the germline ends of V and J, which lose 3 bases and 3 bases respectively. Overall results and qualifications from the work: In both this cohort and an independent roughly 400-donor cohort, the cumulative frequency of public TCR beta family members distinguished carriers of CMV infection plus the relevant HLA type. The ex vivo response was dominated by HLA-C-restricted CMV-specific TCR beta clonotypes, and the single most frequent clonotype in two of eight donors was supplied by these HLA-C-restricted clonotypes.

Sequenced on an Illumina HiSeq 1500. Using fastp at Q25 and MiXCR, TCRdb reprocessed the public reads and kept productive beta chains. Merged by CDR3 protein, the rows form single entries marked with the most common genes and DNA. Within this sample are approximately 110,000 distinct CDR3 sequences, with more than 30% of them counted one time only. 41% of the sample is in the top ten clones. This clonotype originated in a human donor in good health (CMV status not recorded). Some clones in this sample may be carry-over from other donors' samples. The specimen was CD8+ T cells from cultured PBMCs, collected from culture after CMV antigen stimulation. The rearrangement combines TRBV6-6 with TRBJ2-2; no confident D gene assignment can be made. The DNA sequence is as follows: TGTGCCAGCAGTTATTTCGAGGACACCGGGGAGCTGTTTTTT. It translates to CASSYFEDTGELFF.